Presented here are 28 T cell receptor beta chains from one specimen sequenced in a study of T-cell memory formation after mild COVID-19. TCRdb ran MiXCR on the 5' RACE reads and lists one entry per CDR3 protein. The sample has roughly 340,000 distinct CDR3 sequences; roughly 15% are singletons. Sequencing was carried out using PBMCs or a T cell subset sorted from them (not recorded which). Every receptor here comes from a man between 18 and 29 years old who had mild COVID-19 (a few samples of this study predate the infection). Cell type and time point are not known.

This clonotype has more than one count but fewer than ten. This chain uses TRBV6-1 with TRBJ2-7; TRBD1 is a possible D gene (5 bases). The CDR3 consists of 13 residues. Germline CDR1 and CDR2: MNHNS and SASEGT. The ends were cut back, 3 bases at V and 2 bases at J, with 8 bases in the middle. The CDR3 region has the DNA TGTGCCAGCAGTGATATGGGGCCCTACGAGCAGTACGTC. It yields the protein CASSDMGPYEQYV.

This clonotype occurred a few times. This chain links TRBV6-5 with TRBJ2-1; 10 nucleotides agree with TRBD2. Germline V gene data show CDR1 as MNHEY and CDR2 as SVGAGI. V shed 0 bases and J 8 bases; nucleotides not matched to a gene: 7. The CDR3 sequence is 16 residues long. The CDR3 bases are TGTGCCAGCAGTTACTCGACAGCGGGGGGGCATCATGAGCAGTTCTTC. Its protein is CASSYSTAGGHHEQFF.

This clonotype was seen many times. This chain joins TRBV4-1 and TRBJ1-5; 9 nucleotides align to TRBD1. The CDR3 runs 15 residues. With 2 bases clipped from V and 9 bases from J, the junction kept 8 bases outside the gene matches. Germline-derived CDR1 and CDR2 are MGHRA and YSYEKL. In nucleotides, the CDR3 is TGCGCCAGCAGCCAACAGACAGGGGGGAGCTGGCCCCAGCATTTT. Translated, it gives CASSQQTGGSWPQHF.

The chain carries TRBV20-1 and TRBJ2-5; D gene unclear. V was pared by 4 bases and J by 5 bases, with 14 bases between. Germline assignment: CDR1 DFQATT and CDR2 SNEGSKA (reference sequence). CDR3 size: 13 residues. CDR3 sequence reads: CSAISVFGETQYF. The DNA of the CDR3 is TGCAGTGCTATCTCGGTCTTCGGGGAGACCCAGTACTTC.

The rearrangement joins TRBV14 to TRBJ2-7; D unclear. Trimming pared 1 base from V and 2 bases from J, leaving 9 bases between. The germline CDR1 and CDR2 sequences are SGHDN and FVKESK. The CDR3 is 14 amino acids. The CDR3 is CASSQVSLPYEQYF. The CDR3 nucleotides read TGTGCCAGCAGCCAAGTTAGTCTTCCCTACGAGCAGTACTTC.

This rearrangement joins TRBV7-2 to TRBJ2-3, with 7 bases matching TRBD2. The V gene end was trimmed by 0 bases and the J gene end by 5 bases; junction bases not matched to a gene: 5. There are 15 residues in the CDR3. Germline loops: CDR1 SGHTA, CDR2 FQGNSA. The CDR3 protein is CASSLARTSKDTQYF. The CDR3 coding sequence is TGTGCCAGCAGCTTAGCTAGGACTAGTAAAGATACGCAGTATTTT.

The chain employs TRBV4-3 and TRBJ2-7; no clear D gene. The CDR3 consists of 15 residues. Germline CDR1 and CDR2: LGHNA and YSLEER. Trimming shortened V by 0 bases and J by 2 bases, and 11 bases separated the two germline ends. CDR3 coding DNA: TGCGCCAGCAGCCAAGAGCCGGACGGAGCCTACGAGCAGTACTTC. It yields the protein CASSQEPDGAYEQYF.

This clonotype was observed many times. The J gene is TRBJ1-5, the V gene TRBV28; a possible D gene is TRBD1 (6 bases). Per the germline V gene, CDR1 is MDHEN and CDR2 is SYDVKM. The germline V and J ends were trimmed by 6 bases and 0 bases, with 6 bases remaining between them. The CDR3 covers 13 residues. CDR3: CASRQGSNQPQHF. The CDR3 coding sequence is TGTGCCAGCAGACAGGGTAGCAATCAGCCCCAGCATTTT. The complete variable domain, with remaining parts taken from reference TRBV28 and TRBJ1-5, reads DVKVTQSSRYLVKRTGEKVFLECVQDMDHENMFWYRQDPGLGLRLIYFSYDVKMKEKGDIPEGYSVSREKKERFSLILESASTNQTSMYLCASRQGSNQPQHFGDGTRLSIL.

This sequence joins TRBV7-2 and TRBJ1-1; 9 positions agree with TRBD1. The V gene's germline CDR1 is SGHTA and CDR2 FQGNSA. This CDR3 contains 14 residues. The J segment lost 3 bases and the V segment lost 5 bases, leaving 4 bases of the junction unmatched. DNA for the CDR3: TGTGCCAGCAGCCGTGACAGGGGGGACACTGAAGCTTTCTTT. Its translation: CASSRDRGDTEAFF.

This clonotype was picked up many times. The chain carries TRBV5-6 and TRBJ2-1, with no clear D. In germline, CDR1 is SGHDT, CDR2 YYEEEE. Between the trimmed V and J ends, which lost 1 base and 12 bases, there was a span of 8 bases. The CDR3 is 11 residues long. The CDR3 loop reads CASSLLGGQFF. CDR3 in DNA: TGTGCCAGCAGCTTGTTAGGTGGGCAGTTCTTC.

This clonotype came up a few times. CDR3 DNA: TGTGCCAGTAGTATAGGAAGGGGGGCTGGGAATGAGCAGTTCTTC. Protein: CASSIGRGAGNEQFF. This chain uses TRBV19 with TRBJ2-1, with D possibly being TRBD1 or TRBD2 (6 bases each). The germline gives CDR1 LNHDA, CDR2 SQIVND (reference sequence). Deletions cut 1 base from V and 7 bases from J, with 14 bases between. This CDR3 region has 15 residues.

A few counts support this clonotype. The chain couples TRBV29-1 to TRBJ1-1; 7 bases match TRBD1. CDR3 length equals 13 residues. V gave up 7 bases and J gave up 1 base; unmatched junction bases: 6. CDR1 SQVTM and CDR2 ANQGSEA come from the germline V gene. The DNA for the CDR3 is TGCAGCGCAGCGGGACAGCCGAACACTGAAGCTTTCTTT. It is translated as CSAAGQPNTEAFF. Variable domain in full (rest from reference TRBV29-1 and TRBJ1-1): SAVISQKPSRDICQRGTSLTIQCQVDSQVTMMFWYRQQPGQSLTLIATANQGSEATYESGFVIDKFPISRPNLTFSTLTVSNMSPEDSSIYLCSAAGQPNTEAFFGQGTRLTVV.

J is TRBJ1-2 and V is TRBV20-1; D is uncertain. CDR1 is DFQATT, CDR2 SNEGSKA, per germline (reference sequence). V was trimmed by 3 bases and J by 0 bases, leaving 5 bases between them. The CDR3 is 12 amino acids. This chain's CDR3 is CSASSTNYGYTF. CDR3 in DNA: TGCAGTGCTAGCAGTACTAACTATGGCTACACCTTC.

A single count supports this clonotype. V gene TRBV28 combines with J gene TRBJ2-3; 8 nucleotides line up with TRBD2. This CDR3 region has 13 residues. The V gene's germline CDR1 is MDHEN and CDR2 SYDVKM. J lost 6 bases, V lost 8 bases, and 7 bases had no gene match. The CDR3 nucleotides are TGTGCCAGCGGATTGGTAGCGGGGGATACGCAGTATTTT. It translates to CASGLVAGDTQYF. The variable domain in full, completed from reference TRBV28 and TRBJ2-3, reads DVKVTQSSRYLVKRTGEKVFLECVQDMDHENMFWYRQDPGLGLRLIYFSYDVKMKEKGDIPEGYSVSREKKERFSLILESASTNQTSMYLCASGLVAGDTQYFGPGTRLTVL.

This clonotype was counted between two and nine times. The rearrangement joins TRBV7-2 to TRBJ2-3; D remains unclear. This CDR3 contains 13 residues. Germline values: CDR1 SGHTA, CDR2 FQGNSA. Trimming shortened V by 1 base and J by 6 bases, and 8 bases separated the two germline ends. CDR3 sequence: CASSLGARDTQYF. The CDR3 DNA follows: TGTGCCAGCAGCTTAGGGGCCAGGGATACGCAGTATTTT.

The genes are TRBV20-1 and TRBJ2-5, with D unresolved. Germline CDR1 DFQATT, CDR2 SNEGSKA (reference sequence). The V gene lost 5 bases and the J gene lost 4 bases, with 17 bases spanning the gap. The CDR3 consists of 14 residues. CDR3 residues: CSAPRPPLVETQYF. CDR3 nucleotide sequence: TGCAGTGCTCCTAGGCCGCCCTTAGTAGAGACCCAGTACTTC.

This chain links TRBV25-1 with TRBJ1-1, with a tentative D call TRBD1 (5 bases). From germline, CDR1 is MGHDK and CDR2 SYGVNS. CDR3 length: 15 amino acids. V was shortened by 2 bases and J by 0 bases, with 10 bases between the two germline ends. The CDR3 region is CASSEGATLNTEAFF. CDR3 bases: TGTGCCAGCAGTGAAGGGGCCACTTTGAACACTGAAGCTTTCTTT.

The chain joins TRBV5-6 to TRBJ2-2, with D perhaps given as TRBD1 or TRBD2 (5 bases each). V was cut by 2 bases and J by 6 bases, with 14 bases left in between. CDR1 and CDR2 (germline): SGHDT, YYEEEE. CDR3 size: 15 residues. For the CDR3, the DNA is TGTGCCAGCAGCTTCGTGAACGGGGCCGCCGGGGAGCTGTTTTTT. Amino acid sequence: CASSFVNGAAGELFF.

The rearrangement uses TRBV4-3 and TRBJ2-2; 12 bases are shared with TRBD2. Trimming at V came to 6 bases and at J to 1 base, leaving 3 bases not matched to a gene. Germline assignment: CDR1 LGHNA and CDR2 YSLEER. This CDR3 is 16 amino acids long. CDR3 in amino acids: CASRRTSGENTGELFF. The CDR3 DNA follows: TGCGCCAGCAGGCGGACTAGCGGGGAGAACACCGGGGAGCTGTTTTTT.

This clonotype occurred once. The genes are TRBV4-3 and TRBJ2-1, with 12 nucleotides matching TRBD2. The length of the CDR3 is 16 residues. Losses at the gene ends were 2 bases for V and 8 bases for J; bases not matched to a gene: 7. Germline V gene data show CDR1 as LGHNA and CDR2 as YSLEER. Here the CDR3 reads CASSQSTSGGPYEQFF. CDR3 coding DNA: TGCGCCAGCAGCCAATCGACTAGCGGGGGACCCTATGAGCAGTTCTTC.

V gene TRBV7-8 combines with J gene TRBJ2-3, with 12 positions matching TRBD1. J was trimmed by 4 bases and V by 5 bases; bases with no gene match: 4. Germline-derived CDR1 and CDR2 are SGHVS and FQNEAQ. The CDR3 is made up of 15 amino acids. Here the CDR3 reads CASSTGQGASDTQYF. DNA for the CDR3: TGTGCCAGCAGCACGGGACAGGGGGCGTCAGATACGCAGTATTTT.

This clonotype was counted a few times. The chain joins TRBV12-3 or TRBV12-4 to TRBJ2-1, with 7 nucleotides matching TRBD1. CDR3 size: 13 residues. Germline trimming cut 7 bases from V and 3 bases from J; bases unmatched to any gene: 3. DNA for the CDR3: TGTGCCAGCACCGGGACAGTCTACAATGAGCAGTTCTTC. Translation gives CASTGTVYNEQFF.

This clonotype has just a few counts. The CDR3 sequence: CASSLSGQGQETQYF. The CDR3 region has the DNA TGCGCCAGCAGCTTGTCGGGACAGGGCCAAGAGACCCAGTACTTC. The chain combines TRBV5-1 with TRBJ2-5; TRBD1 aligns across 9 bases. Germline V gene data show CDR1 as SGHRS and CDR2 as YFSETQ. The CDR3 has 15 residues. The junction had 2 bases not matched to a gene; V was cut back by 1 base and J by 1 base.

The rearrangement uses TRBV7-9 and TRBJ1-2; no definite D call. Trimming shortened V by 2 bases and J by 12 bases, and 16 bases separated the two germline ends. This CDR3 spans 13 amino acids. Germline assignment: CDR1 SEHNR and CDR2 FQNEAQ (reference sequence). DNA for the CDR3: TGTGCCAGCAGCTTATTCGGCAGGTCCGGGGACACCTTC. This translates into CASSLFGRSGDTF.

This clonotype was found many times. The chain recombines TRBV29-1 with TRBJ2-7; 9 bases map to TRBD1. V lost 6 bases, J lost 6 bases, and 9 bases stayed unmatched. The CDR3 has 13 amino acids. CDR1 and CDR2 from the germline V gene are SQVTM and ANQGSEA. The CDR3 region is CSVRGTGRGEQYF. DNA of the CDR3: TGCAGCGTCCGCGGGACAGGGCGCGGCGAGCAGTACTTC.

This clonotype was seen a handful of times. The V call is TRBV5-1, the J call TRBJ2-5; possibly TRBD2 for D (7 bases). V was cut by 7 bases and J by 4 bases, with 17 bases left in between. The CDR3 has 14 amino acids. Germline lookup yields CDR1 SGHRS and CDR2 YFSETQ. The chain's CDR3 is CASCLGGRLETQYF. CDR3 sequence (DNA): TGCGCCAGCTGCCTGGGGGGGCGATTAGAGACCCAGTACTTC.

The chain recombines TRBV5-6 with TRBJ2-5, with D tentatively TRBD1 (6 bases). Trimming pared 3 bases from V and 2 bases from J, leaving 17 bases between. Germline values: CDR1 SGHDT, CDR2 YYEEEE. The CDR3 consists of 16 residues. The CDR3 DNA reads TGTGCCAGCAGCTGGCGACAGGTTTTTGGTCAAGAGACCCAGTACTTC. Encoded protein: CASSWRQVFGQETQYF.

The chain's CDR3 is CASSQDRGPDTQYF. CDR3 coding DNA: TGTGCCAGCAGCCAAGACAGGGGACCAGATACGCAGTATTTT. The V gene is TRBV3-1, the J gene TRBJ2-3, with a possible D match to TRBD1 (6 bases). The CDR3 consists of 14 residues. Germline lookup yields CDR1 LGHDT and CDR2 YNNKEL (reference sequence). Trimming pared 0 bases from V and 4 bases from J, leaving 8 bases between.